This T cell receptor (beta chain) was captured in a study of blood T cell repertoires in COVID-19. Libraries were prepared by immunoSEQ multiplex PCR; TCRdb keeps only in-frame clonotypes and omits some of them. The data hold approximately 150,000 clones, with 79% observed a single time. Trimming stripped 2 bases from V and 7 bases from J, with 12 bases between. The germline CDR1 and CDR2 sequences are SGHAT and FQNNGV. This CDR3 comprises 14 residues. Material for sequencing was PBMCs or T cells enriched from blood (not recorded which). The rearrangement links TRBV11-2 to TRBJ2-1, with D uncertain. The clonotype comes from a woman aged 70 to 79 in a cohort exposed to, infected with or recovered from COVID-19 (not recorded which). The CDR3 sequence is CASSLIVHGNEQFF. CDR3 in DNA: TGTGCCAGCAGCTTAATTGTCCACGGGAATGAGCAGTTCTTC.